The 27 T cell receptor beta chains given below trace back to one sample, sequenced in a study of cytomegalovirus exposure and HLA in healthy donors (dated by TCRdb to about 2017). To prepare the library, the immunoSEQ multiplex PCR assay was applied. The table comes from immuneACCESS by way of TCRdb, which keeps in-frame sequences with V and J called. Part of the clones is missing from these tables; in studies checked, under half for an unresolved V gene and the rest for unknown reasons. For this sample the table gives under 200,000 clones, of which about nine tenths were detected only once. The ten top clones hold 4.2% of the sample. The sample taken for sequencing was PBMCs. These TCRs come from a man between 18 and 35 years old in good health and CMV-seropositive.

V is TRBV6-6 and J is TRBJ1-3, with a weak D call TRBD1 (5 bases). The CDR3 consists of 15 residues. Germline-derived CDR1 and CDR2 are MNHNY and SVGAGI (reference sequence). V lost 7 bases and J 0 bases, leaving 13 bases between the germline ends. This CDR3 is CASTLQVGSGNTIYF. The CDR3 coding sequence is TGTGCCAGCACCTTACAGGTGGGCTCTGGAAACACCATATATTTT.

CDR3 sequence (DNA): TGTGCCCCGACAGGGCTGTTGCAAGCTTTCTTT. As protein: CAPTGLLQAFF. The chain joins TRBV28 to TRBJ1-1; 7 positions agree with TRBD1. CDR1 and CDR2 (germline): MDHEN, SYDVKM. The CDR3 consists of 11 residues. V was pared by 11 bases and J by 9 bases, with 9 bases of the junction left unmatched.

The chain carries TRBV7-9 and TRBJ1-2; TRBD1 matches 8 bases. With V trimmed by 6 bases and J by 0 bases, 12 bases remained unmatched. Germline V lookup: CDR1 SEHNR, CDR2 FQNEAQ (reference sequence). This CDR3 has 17 amino acids. CDR3 sequence (DNA): TGTGCCAGCAGACCCCCGTTGAGACAGGGGACTAACTATGGCTACACCTTC. Translating it yields CASRPPLRQGTNYGYTF. Complete variable domain (other parts from reference TRBV7-9 and TRBJ1-2): DTGVSQNPRHKITKRGQNVTFRCDPISEHNRLYWYRQTLGQGPEFLTYFQNEAQLEKSRLLSDRFSAERPKGSFSTLEIQRTEQGDSAMYLCASRPPLRQGTNYGYTFGSGTRLTVV.

The chain carries TRBV7-8 and TRBJ1-5, with D perhaps matching TRBD1 (5 bases). The V and J ends lost 5 bases and 1 base respectively, with 18 bases between them. The CDR3 loop spans 17 amino acids. Per the germline V gene, CDR1 is SGHVS and CDR2 is FQNEAQ. CDR3 DNA: TGTGCCAGCAGCCTTTTAACGGGGGGGATGAGCAATCAGCCCCAGCATTTT. It yields the protein CASSLLTGGMSNQPQHF.

J is TRBJ2-1 and V is TRBV7-3, with 15 bases that match TRBD2. V lost 3 bases and J lost 6; bases outside the gene matches: 6. This CDR3 contains 17 residues. The germline gives CDR1 SGHTA, CDR2 FQGTGA. Here the CDR3 DNA reads TGTGCCAGCAGCTTGGGACTAGCGGGAGGAAAAGGCAATGAGCAGTTCTTC. It is translated as CASSLGLAGGKGNEQFF. Complete variable domain (other parts from reference TRBV7-3 and TRBJ2-1): GAGVSQTPSNKVTEKGKYVELRCDPISGHTALYWYRQSLGQGPEFLIYFQGTGAADDSGLPNDRFFAVRPEGSVSTLKIQRTERGDSAVYLCASSLGLAGGKGNEQFFGPGTRLTVL.

The chain links TRBV29-1 to TRBJ2-1; 10 bases align to TRBD2. Germline values: CDR1 SQVTM, CDR2 ANQGSEA. The CDR3 has 13 amino acids. V lost 6 bases, J lost 4 bases, and 3 bases stayed unmatched. The CDR3 sequence: CSVGLAAYNEQFF. Here the CDR3 DNA reads TGCAGCGTCGGACTAGCGGCTTACAATGAGCAGTTCTTC.

The CDR3 is CASSSTSGYNEQFF. The DNA for the CDR3 is TGTGCCAGCAGTTCCACAAGCGGTTACAATGAGCAGTTCTTC. This chain joins TRBV27 and TRBJ2-1; D is possibly TRBD2 (5 bases). Germline V gives CDR1 MNHEY, CDR2 SMNVEV (reference sequence). The CDR3 runs 14 residues. Trimming cost V 4 bases and J 4 bases, with 11 bases left between them.

This chain uses TRBV10-3 with TRBJ2-7; 8 nucleotides align to TRBD2. This CDR3 contains 14 residues. Per germline, CDR1 ENHRY and CDR2 SYGVKD. Germline trimming cut 6 bases from V and 4 bases from J; bases unmatched to any gene: 8. In nucleotides, the CDR3 is TGTGCCATCAGCGGGGGGGGAGTAGGGTACGAGCAGTACTTC. Amino acids: CAISGGGVGYEQYF.

J is TRBJ2-7 and V is TRBV7-9, with 9 bases identical to TRBD1. Germline assignment: CDR1 SEHNR and CDR2 FQNEAQ (reference sequence). The CDR3 has 15 amino acids. V dropped 0 bases and J dropped 4; count of bases not matched to a gene: 4. The CDR3 protein is CASSLATGQGYEQYF. In nucleotides, the CDR3 is TGTGCCAGCAGCTTAGCGACGGGACAGGGATACGAGCAGTACTTC.

In its sample, this clone was seen once. The gene calls are TRBV29-1 and TRBJ1-1; D call uncertain. The CDR3 is 10 residues long. Germline V gene data show CDR1 as SQVTM and CDR2 as ANQGSEA. V was trimmed by 3 bases and J by 8 bases, leaving 7 bases between them. Here the CDR3 reads CSVEAKEAFF. Here the CDR3 DNA reads TGCAGCGTTGAGGCAAAAGAAGCTTTCTTT. The variable domain in full, with the rest retrieved from reference TRBV29-1 and TRBJ1-1, is SAVISQKPSRDICQRGTSLTIQCQVDSQVTMMFWYRQQPGQSLTLIATANQGSEATYESGFVIDKFPISRPNLTFSTLTVSNMSPEDSSIYLCSVEAKEAFFGQGTRLTVV.

The chain recombines TRBV9 with TRBJ2-1, with 8 bases lining up with TRBD2. This CDR3 has 17 residues. Germline V gene data show CDR1 as SGDLS and CDR2 as YYNGEE. Trimming took 3 bases from V and 0 from J; bases not matched to a gene: 8. CDR3 coding DNA: TGTGCCAGCAGCGCACCGATAGCGGGAAGCTCCTACAATGAGCAGTTCTTC. Translated, it gives CASSAPIAGSSYNEQFF. Complete variable domain (other parts from reference TRBV9 and TRBJ2-1): DSGVTQTPKHLITATGQRVTLRCSPRSGDLSVYWYQQSLDQGLQFLIQYYNGEERAKGNILERFSAQQFPDLHSELNLSSLELGDSALYFCASSAPIAGSSYNEQFFGPGTRLTVL.

The chain is built from TRBV25-1 and TRBJ2-3; 11 positions match TRBD1. V dropped 5 bases and J dropped 7; count of bases not matched to a gene: 8. CDR1 and CDR2 (germline): MGHDK, SYGVNS. The length of the CDR3 is 15 residues. Here the CDR3 DNA reads TGTGCCAGCAGTAGAGGTGGACAGGGGGCCAATACGCAGTATTTT. Protein: CASSRGGQGANTQYF.

This clone appeared a single time. The genes are TRBV9 and TRBJ2-7; the D gene is possibly TRBD2 (5 bases). Per the germline V gene, CDR1 is SGDLS and CDR2 is YYNGEE. Trimming shortened V by 0 bases and J by 6 bases, and 10 bases separated the two germline ends. This CDR3 contains 13 residues. In DNA form, the CDR3 reads TGTGCCAGCAGCGTAGAACTAGTTGGCGAGCAGTACTTC. It is translated as CASSVELVGEQYF.

The CDR3 DNA reads as TGTGCCAGCAGGAACCGGACAGGGGGTGGATTGAACAATGAGCAGTTCTTC. Amino acids: CASRNRTGGGLNNEQFF. This chain uses TRBV27 with TRBJ2-1, with 10 bases identical to TRBD1. The V and J ends lost 6 bases and 5 bases, in that order; junction bases with no gene match: 13. Germline-derived CDR1 and CDR2 are MNHEY and SMNVEV (reference sequence). This CDR3 comprises 17 residues.

This clone has more than one count but fewer than ten. The chain links TRBV18 to TRBJ1-5, with TRBD1 matching 9 bases. The CDR3 runs to 16 residues. V lost 3 bases, J lost 9 bases, and 12 bases stayed unmatched. Germline CDR1 and CDR2: KGHSH and LQKENI. The CDR3 bases are TGTGCCAGCTCACCGGGACAGGGAAAGCCAAGGCCGCCCCAGCATTTT. Translated: CASSPGQGKPRPPQHF.

This clone was seen a handful of times. The CDR3 is CASSYAGGNQPQHF. CDR3 in DNA: TGTGCCAGCAGTTACGCCGGGGGCAATCAGCCCCAGCATTTT. The chain links TRBV6-5 to TRBJ1-5; D is undetermined. Trimming removed 2 bases at V and 2 bases at J, with 7 bases between. CDR1 is MNHEY, CDR2 SVGAGI, per germline. The CDR3 consists of 14 residues.

The chain is built from TRBV5-1 and TRBJ1-1; TRBD1 matches at 9 bases. The CDR3 loop spans 16 amino acids. Germline CDR1 and CDR2: SGHRS and YFSETQ. The junction had 10 bases not matched to a gene; V was cut back by 3 bases and J by 4 bases. The CDR3 nucleotides read TGCGCCAGCAGCTCGGGGACAGGGAATTCGGGCACTGAAGCTTTCTTT. Its translation is CASSSGTGNSGTEAFF.

The genes are TRBV5-1 and TRBJ1-2; maybe TRBD1 (6 bases). The CDR3 extends over 13 amino acids. V was cut by 3 bases and J by 4 bases, with 10 bases left in between. CDR1 is SGHRS and CDR2 is YFSETQ in the germline V gene. The CDR3 nucleotides read TGCGCCAGCAGCTCTACAGGGTTCTATGGCTACACCTTC. This encodes CASSSTGFYGYTF.

The chain carries TRBV18 and TRBJ1-5; 9 bases line up with TRBD1. CDR1 is KGHSH, CDR2 LQKENI, per germline. This CDR3 has 16 residues. The junction had 8 bases not matched to a gene; V was cut back by 2 bases and J by 6 bases. The CDR3 coding sequence is TGTGCCAGCTCACCAGTTGGGGACAGGGTCGGTCAGCCCCAGCATTTT. This translates into CASSPVGDRVGQPQHF. Filled out from reference TRBV18 and TRBJ1-5, the complete variable domain reads NAGVMQNPRHLVRRRGQEARLRCSPMKGHSHVYWYRQLPEEGLKFMVYLQKENIIDESGMPKERFSAEFPKEGPSILRIQQVVRGDSAAYFCASSPVGDRVGQPQHFGDGTRLSIL.

The J gene is TRBJ2-2, the V gene TRBV18, with 8 bases matching TRBD1. Germline assignment: CDR1 KGHSH and CDR2 LQKENI. Unmatched junction bases numbered 2, after V lost 8 bases and J lost 3 bases. This CDR3 has 13 amino acids. The CDR3 coding sequence is TGTGCCAGCCGACAGGGGCACACCGGGGAGCTGTTTTTT. It yields the protein CASRQGHTGELFF.

V gene TRBV5-6 combines with J gene TRBJ2-7; TRBD2 matches 8 bases. Germline V gene sequence: CDR1 SGHDT, CDR2 YYEEEE. This CDR3 has 15 amino acids. V trimming: 0 bases; J trimming: 2 bases; junction bases outside the gene matches: 4. The CDR3 spells CASSLGLAQAYEQYF. As DNA, the CDR3 is TGTGCCAGCAGCTTGGGACTAGCGCAAGCCTACGAGCAGTACTTC.

The chain employs TRBV19 and TRBJ2-7; a possible D gene is TRBD1 (6 bases). CDR1 and CDR2 from the germline V gene are LNHDA and SQIVND (reference sequence). The germline V and J ends were trimmed by 3 bases and 1 base, with 16 bases remaining between them. The CDR3 extends over 16 amino acids. CDR3 protein: CASSISQLTGSYEQYF. CDR3 nucleotide sequence: TGTGCCAGTAGTATCTCCCAACTCACAGGGTCCTACGAGCAGTACTTC.

The chain recombines TRBV10-3 with TRBJ2-1; possibly TRBD2 for D (6 bases). V was cut by 6 bases and J by 7 bases, with 19 bases left in between. The CDR3 totals 15 residues. Germline lookup yields CDR1 ENHRY and CDR2 SYGVKD. The CDR3 loop reads CAIRPPVGRANEQFF. The CDR3 DNA reads TGTGCCATCAGGCCCCCGGTCGGGAGAGCAAATGAGCAGTTCTTC.

The chain uses TRBV7-8 and TRBJ2-1, with 10 bases identical to TRBD2. The CDR3 totals 15 residues. Germline CDR1 is SGHVS and CDR2 is FQNEAQ. Trimming took 5 bases from V and 7 from J; bases not matched to a gene: 8. The CDR3 region has the DNA TGTGCCAGCAGCCTTCCGGGACTAGCGCTGAATGAGCAGTTCTTC. Amino acid sequence: CASSLPGLALNEQFF.

The rearrangement links TRBV29-1 to TRBJ2-5, with 11 nucleotides matching TRBD2. This CDR3 comprises 14 residues. Germline CDR1 is SQVTM and CDR2 is ANQGSEA. V shed 7 bases, J shed 1 base, and the junction held 5 bases outside the gene matches. CDR3 region: CSAGTSGIQETQYF. The CDR3 nucleotides read TGCAGCGCTGGGACTAGCGGCATCCAAGAGACCCAGTACTTC.

The V gene is TRBV2, the J gene TRBJ2-7, with D possibly TRBD2 on 7 matching bases. The CDR3 covers 15 residues. V lost 10 bases and J 0 bases, leaving 19 bases between the germline ends. CDR1 is SNHLY and CDR2 is FYNNEI in the germline V gene. The chain's CDR3 is CATKRGGDGSYEQYF. CDR3 DNA: TGTGCCACCAAAAGGGGGGGGGATGGCTCCTACGAGCAGTACTTC.

This rearrangement joins TRBV7-6 to TRBJ2-5; TRBD2 agrees at 13 bases. This CDR3 is 18 amino acids long. After removal of 5 bases from V and 4 bases from J, the junction contained 13 bases not matched to a gene. In germline, CDR1 is SGHVS, CDR2 FNYEAQ. Here the CDR3 reads CASSPTGTSGTGSETQYF. DNA for the CDR3: TGTGCCAGCAGCCCGACCGGGACTAGCGGGACGGGGTCAGAGACCCAGTACTTC. Full variable domain (rest looked up from reference TRBV7-6 and TRBJ2-5): GAGVSQSPRYKVTKRGQDVALRCDPISGHVSLYWYRQALGQGPEFLTYFNYEAQQDKSGLPNDRFSAERPEGSISTLTIQRTEQRDSAMYRCASSPTGTSGTGSETQYFGPGTRLLVL.